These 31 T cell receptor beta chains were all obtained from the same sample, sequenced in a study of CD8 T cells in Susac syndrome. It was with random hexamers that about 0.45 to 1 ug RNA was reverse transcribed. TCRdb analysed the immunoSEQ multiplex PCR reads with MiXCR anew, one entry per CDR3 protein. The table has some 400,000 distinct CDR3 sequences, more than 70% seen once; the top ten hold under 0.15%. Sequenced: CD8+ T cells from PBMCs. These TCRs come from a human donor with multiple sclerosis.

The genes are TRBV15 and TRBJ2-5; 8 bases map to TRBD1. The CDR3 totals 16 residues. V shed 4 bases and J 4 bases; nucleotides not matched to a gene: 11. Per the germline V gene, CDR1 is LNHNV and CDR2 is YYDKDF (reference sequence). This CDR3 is CATSNVNRGLLETQYF. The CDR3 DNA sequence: TGTGCCACCAGCAATGTTAACAGGGGGTTACTAGAGACCCAGTACTTC.

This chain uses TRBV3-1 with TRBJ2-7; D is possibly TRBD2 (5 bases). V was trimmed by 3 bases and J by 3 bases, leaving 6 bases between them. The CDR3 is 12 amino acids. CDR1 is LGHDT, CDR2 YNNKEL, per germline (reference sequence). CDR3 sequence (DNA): TGTGCCAGCAGCCACGACTACTACGAGCAGTACTTC. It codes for CASSHDYYEQYF.

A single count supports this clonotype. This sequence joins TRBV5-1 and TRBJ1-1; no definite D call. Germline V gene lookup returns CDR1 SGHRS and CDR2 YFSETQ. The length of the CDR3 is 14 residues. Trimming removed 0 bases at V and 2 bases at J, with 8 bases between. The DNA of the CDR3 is TGCGCCAGCAGCTTGGCCGAGGTAAACACTGAAGCTTTCTTT. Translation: CASSLAEVNTEAFF.

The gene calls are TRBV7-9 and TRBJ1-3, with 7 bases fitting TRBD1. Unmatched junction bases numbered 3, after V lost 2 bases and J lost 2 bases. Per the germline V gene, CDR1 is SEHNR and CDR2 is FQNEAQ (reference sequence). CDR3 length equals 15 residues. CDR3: CASSLLTGTGNTIYF. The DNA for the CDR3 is TGTGCCAGCAGCTTATTGACAGGGACTGGAAACACCATATATTTT.

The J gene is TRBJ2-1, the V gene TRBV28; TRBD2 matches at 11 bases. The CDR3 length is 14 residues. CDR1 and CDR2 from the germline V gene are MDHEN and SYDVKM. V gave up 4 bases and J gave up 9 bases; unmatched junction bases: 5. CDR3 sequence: CASSSLSGRVEQFF. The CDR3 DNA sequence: TGTGCCAGCAGTTCCCTTAGCGGGAGGGTTGAGCAGTTCTTC.

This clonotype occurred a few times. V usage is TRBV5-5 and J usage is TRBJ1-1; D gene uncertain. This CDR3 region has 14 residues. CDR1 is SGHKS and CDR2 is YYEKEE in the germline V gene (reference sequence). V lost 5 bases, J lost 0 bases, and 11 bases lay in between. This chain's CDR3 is CASSQTAMNTEAFF. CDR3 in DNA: TGTGCCAGCAGTCAGACCGCGATGAACACTGAAGCTTTCTTT. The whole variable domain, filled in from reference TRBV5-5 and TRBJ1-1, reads DAGVTQSPTHLIKTRGQQVTLRCSPISGHKSVSWYQQVLGQGPQFIFQYYEKEERGRGNFPDRFSARQFPNYSSELNVNALLLGDSALYLCASSQTAMNTEAFFGQGTRLTVV.

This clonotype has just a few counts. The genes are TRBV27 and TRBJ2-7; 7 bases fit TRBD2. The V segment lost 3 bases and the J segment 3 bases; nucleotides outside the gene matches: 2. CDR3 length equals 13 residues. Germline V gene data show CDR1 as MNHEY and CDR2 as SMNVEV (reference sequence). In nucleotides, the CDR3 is TGTGCCAGCAGTTTTGCTAGCGGCTACGAGCAGTACTTC. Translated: CASSFASGYEQYF.

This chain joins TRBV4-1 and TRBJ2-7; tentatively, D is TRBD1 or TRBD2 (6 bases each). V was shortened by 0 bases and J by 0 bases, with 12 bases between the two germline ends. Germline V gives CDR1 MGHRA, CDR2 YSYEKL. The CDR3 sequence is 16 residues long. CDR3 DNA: TGCGCCAGCAGCCAAGACCCCGGGGGCTACTCCTACGAGCAGTACTTC. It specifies CASSQDPGGYSYEQYF.

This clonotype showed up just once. CDR3 sequence reads: CSVVLWGSYEQYF. The CDR3 DNA sequence: TGCAGCGTTGTTTTGTGGGGCTCCTACGAGCAGTACTTC. This chain links TRBV29-1 with TRBJ2-7; D gene uncertain. V dropped 4 bases and J dropped 0 bases, with 10 bases sitting between them. CDR1 and CDR2 from the germline V gene are SQVTM and ANQGSEA. There are 13 residues in the CDR3.

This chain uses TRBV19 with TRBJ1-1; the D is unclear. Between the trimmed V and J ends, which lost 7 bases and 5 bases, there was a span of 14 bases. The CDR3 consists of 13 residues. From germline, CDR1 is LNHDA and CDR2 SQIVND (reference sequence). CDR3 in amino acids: CASTPSSYTEAFF. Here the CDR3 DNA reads TGTGCCAGTACCCCCTCGTCATATACTGAAGCTTTCTTT.

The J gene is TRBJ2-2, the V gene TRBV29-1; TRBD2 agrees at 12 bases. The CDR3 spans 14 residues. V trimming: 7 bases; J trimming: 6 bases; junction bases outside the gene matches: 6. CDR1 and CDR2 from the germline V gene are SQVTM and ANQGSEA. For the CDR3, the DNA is TGCAGCGCCATGCTAGCGGGAGGGGCCGGGGAGCTGTTTTTT. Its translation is CSAMLAGGAGELFF.

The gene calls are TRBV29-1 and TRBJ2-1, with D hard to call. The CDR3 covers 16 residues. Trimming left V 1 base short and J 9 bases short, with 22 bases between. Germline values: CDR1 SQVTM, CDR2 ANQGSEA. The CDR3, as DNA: TGCAGCGTTGAAGGTCACGTCTACGGGTTTGATTTTGAGCAGTTCTTC. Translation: CSVEGHVYGFDFEQFF.

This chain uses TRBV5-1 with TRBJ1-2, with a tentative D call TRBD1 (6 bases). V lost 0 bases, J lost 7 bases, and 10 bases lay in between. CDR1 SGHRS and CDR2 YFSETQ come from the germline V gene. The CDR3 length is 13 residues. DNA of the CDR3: TGCGCCAGCAGCTTGGAGGACAGATCTGGCTACACCTTC. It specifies CASSLEDRSGYTF.

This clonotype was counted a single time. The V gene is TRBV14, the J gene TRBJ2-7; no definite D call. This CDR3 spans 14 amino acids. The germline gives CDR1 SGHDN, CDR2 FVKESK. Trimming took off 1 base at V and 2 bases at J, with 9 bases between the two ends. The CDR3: CASSQVSKPYEQYF. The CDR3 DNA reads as TGTGCCAGCAGCCAAGTTTCCAAGCCCTACGAGCAGTACTTC.

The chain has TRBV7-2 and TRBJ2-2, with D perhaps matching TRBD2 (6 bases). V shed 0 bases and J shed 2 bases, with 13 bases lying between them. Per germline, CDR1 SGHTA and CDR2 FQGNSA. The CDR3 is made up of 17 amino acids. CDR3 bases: TGTGCCAGCAGCTTAGCTCCTAGCGAAGACAACACCGGGGAGCTGTTTTTT. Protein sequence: CASSLAPSEDNTGELFF.

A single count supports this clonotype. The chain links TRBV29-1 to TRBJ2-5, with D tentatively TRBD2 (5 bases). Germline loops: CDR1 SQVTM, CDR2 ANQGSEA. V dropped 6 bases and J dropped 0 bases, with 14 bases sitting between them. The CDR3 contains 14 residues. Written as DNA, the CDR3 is TGCAGCGTCTCGCCGGCGGAGGACCAAGAGACCCAGTACTTC. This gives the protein CSVSPAEDQETQYF.

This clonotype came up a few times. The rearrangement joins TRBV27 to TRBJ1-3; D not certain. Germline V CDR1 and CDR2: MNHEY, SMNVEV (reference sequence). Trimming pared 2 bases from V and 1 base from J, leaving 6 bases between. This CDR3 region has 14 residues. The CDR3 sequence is CASSLKGSGNTIYF. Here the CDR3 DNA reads TGTGCCAGCAGTTTAAAAGGGTCTGGAAACACCATATATTTT.

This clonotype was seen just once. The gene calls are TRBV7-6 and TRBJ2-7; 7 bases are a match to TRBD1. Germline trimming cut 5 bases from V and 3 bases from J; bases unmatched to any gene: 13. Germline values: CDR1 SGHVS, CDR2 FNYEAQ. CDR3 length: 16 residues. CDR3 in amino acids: CASSRSRDSTSYEQYF. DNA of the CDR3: TGTGCCAGCAGCCGGTCCAGGGACAGTACCAGCTACGAGCAGTACTTC.

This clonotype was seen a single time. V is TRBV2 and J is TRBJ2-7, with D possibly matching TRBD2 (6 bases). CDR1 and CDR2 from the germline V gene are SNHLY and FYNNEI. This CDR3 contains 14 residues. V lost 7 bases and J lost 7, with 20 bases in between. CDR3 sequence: CASMDLDGSREQYF. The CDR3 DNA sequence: TGTGCCAGCATGGATTTGGACGGGAGTCGTGAGCAGTACTTC.

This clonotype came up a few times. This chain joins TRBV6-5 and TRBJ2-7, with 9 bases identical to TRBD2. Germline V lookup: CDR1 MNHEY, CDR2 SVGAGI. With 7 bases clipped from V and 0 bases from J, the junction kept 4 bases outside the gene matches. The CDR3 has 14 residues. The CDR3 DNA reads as TGTGCCAGCAAGTTAGCGGGGGACTCCTACGAGCAGTACTTC. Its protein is CASKLAGDSYEQYF.

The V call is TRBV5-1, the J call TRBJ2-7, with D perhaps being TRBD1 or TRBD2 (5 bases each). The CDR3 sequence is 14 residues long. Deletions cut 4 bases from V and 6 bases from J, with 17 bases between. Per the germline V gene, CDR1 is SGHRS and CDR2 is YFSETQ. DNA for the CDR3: TGCGCCAGCAGCGGCCCCCGGGGCAACCCCGAGCAGTACTTC. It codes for CASSGPRGNPEQYF. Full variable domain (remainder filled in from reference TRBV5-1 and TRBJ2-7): KAGVTQTPRYLIKTRGQQVTLSCSPISGHRSVSWYQQTPGQGLQFLFEYFSETQRNKGNFPGRFSGRQFSNSRSEMNVSTLELGDSALYLCASSGPRGNPEQYFGPGTRLTVT.

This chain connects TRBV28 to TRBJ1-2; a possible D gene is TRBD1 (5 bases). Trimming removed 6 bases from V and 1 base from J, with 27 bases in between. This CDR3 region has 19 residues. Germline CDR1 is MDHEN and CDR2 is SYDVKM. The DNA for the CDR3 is TGTGCCAGCAGCAACCCTAGTCGGTGGGGCACCGAGTTTAACTATGGCTACACCTTC. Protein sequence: CASSNPSRWGTEFNYGYTF.

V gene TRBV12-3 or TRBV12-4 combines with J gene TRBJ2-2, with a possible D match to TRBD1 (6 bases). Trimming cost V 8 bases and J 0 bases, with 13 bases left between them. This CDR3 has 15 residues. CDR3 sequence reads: CASRSTGSNTGELFF. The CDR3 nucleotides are TGTGCCAGCCGTTCGACAGGATCGAACACCGGGGAGCTGTTTTTT.

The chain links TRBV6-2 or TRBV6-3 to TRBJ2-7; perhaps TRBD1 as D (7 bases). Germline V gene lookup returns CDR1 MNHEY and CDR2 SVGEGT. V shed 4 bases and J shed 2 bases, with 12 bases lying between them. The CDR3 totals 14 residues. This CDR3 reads CASSSQGGPYEQYF. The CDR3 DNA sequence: TGTGCCAGCAGTTCCCAGGGGGGACCCTACGAGCAGTACTTC.

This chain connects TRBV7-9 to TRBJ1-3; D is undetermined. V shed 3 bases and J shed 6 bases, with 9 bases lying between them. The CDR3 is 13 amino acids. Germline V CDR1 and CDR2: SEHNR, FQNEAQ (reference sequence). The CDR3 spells CASSLLRENTIYF. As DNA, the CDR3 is TGTGCCAGCAGCTTGCTTCGTGAAAACACCATATATTTT. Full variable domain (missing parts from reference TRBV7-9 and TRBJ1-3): DTGVSQNPRHKITKRGQNVTFRCDPISEHNRLYWYRQTLGQGPEFLTYFQNEAQLEKSRLLSDRFSAERPKGSFSTLEIQRTEQGDSAMYLCASSLLRENTIYFGEGSWLTVV.

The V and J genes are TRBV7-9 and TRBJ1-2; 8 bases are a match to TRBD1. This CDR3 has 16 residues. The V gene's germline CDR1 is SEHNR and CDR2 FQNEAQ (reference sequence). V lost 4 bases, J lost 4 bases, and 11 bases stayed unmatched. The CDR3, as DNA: TGTGCCAGCAGCTCCGCCGGCCAGGGGGCAATCTATGGCTACACCTTC. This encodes CASSSAGQGAIYGYTF.

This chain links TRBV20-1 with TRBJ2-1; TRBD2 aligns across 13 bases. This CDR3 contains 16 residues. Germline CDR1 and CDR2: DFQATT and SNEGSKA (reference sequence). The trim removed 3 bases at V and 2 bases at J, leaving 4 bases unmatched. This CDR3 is CSASGGTSGTYNEQFF. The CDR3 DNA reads TGCAGTGCTAGTGGCGGGACTAGCGGGACCTACAATGAGCAGTTCTTC.

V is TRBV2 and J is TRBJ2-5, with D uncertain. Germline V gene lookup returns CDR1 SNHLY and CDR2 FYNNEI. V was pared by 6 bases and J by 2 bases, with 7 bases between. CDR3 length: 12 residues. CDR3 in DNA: TGTGCCAGCAGAAGACTTCAAGAGACCCAGTACTTC. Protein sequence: CASRRLQETQYF. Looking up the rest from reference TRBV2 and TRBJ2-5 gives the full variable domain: EPEVTQTPSHQVTQMGQEVILRCVPISNHLYFYWYRQILGQKVEFLVSFYNNEISEKSEIFDDQFSVERPDGSNFTLKIRSTKLEDSAMYFCASRRLQETQYFGPGTRLLVL.

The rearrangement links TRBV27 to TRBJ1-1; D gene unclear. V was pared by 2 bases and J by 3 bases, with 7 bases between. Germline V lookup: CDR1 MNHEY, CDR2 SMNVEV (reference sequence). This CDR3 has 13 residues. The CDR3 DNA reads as TGTGCCAGCAGTTTAAACAGTTACACTGAAGCTTTCTTT. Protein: CASSLNSYTEAFF.

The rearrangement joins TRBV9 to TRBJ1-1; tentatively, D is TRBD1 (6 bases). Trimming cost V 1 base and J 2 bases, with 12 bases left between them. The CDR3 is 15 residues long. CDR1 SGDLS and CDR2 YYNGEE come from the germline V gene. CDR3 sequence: CASSVSGGPNTEAFF. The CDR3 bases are TGTGCCAGCAGCGTATCCGGGGGCCCCAACACTGAAGCTTTCTTT.

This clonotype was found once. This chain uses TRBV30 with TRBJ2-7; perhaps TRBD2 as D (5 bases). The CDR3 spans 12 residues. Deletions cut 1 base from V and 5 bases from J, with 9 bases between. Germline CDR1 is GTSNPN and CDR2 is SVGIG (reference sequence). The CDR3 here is CAWSDGVNEQYF. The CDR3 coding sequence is TGTGCCTGGAGTGACGGGGTGAACGAGCAGTACTTC. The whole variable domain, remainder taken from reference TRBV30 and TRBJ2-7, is SQTIHQWPATLVQPVGSPLSLECTVEGTSNPNLYWYRQAAGRGLQLLFYSVGIGQISSEVPQNLSASRPQDRQFILSSKKLLLSDSGFYLCAWSDGVNEQYFGPGTRLTVT.